This paragraph reports one TCR beta chain. The CDR3 is made up of 15 amino acids. Germline V lookup: CDR1 SGHTA, CDR2 FQGNSA. Between the trimmed V and J ends, which lost 3 bases and 0 bases, there was a span of 9 bases. The data originate from a study of cytomegalovirus exposure and HLA in healthy donors. Primers included in the PCR were 60 Vbeta and 13 Jbeta primers. Clones were sequenced by immunoSEQ multiplex PCR, and TCRdb holds only the in-frame ones, with some missing. The listing records under 95,000 clones. The specimen was PBMCs. This clonotype was obtained from a man over 45 in good health and CMV-seronegative. The V and J genes are TRBV7-2 and TRBJ1-5; unclear D gene. CDR3 region: CASSFDTTSNQPQHF. The CDR3 region has the DNA TGTGCCAGCAGCTTTGACACAACTAGCAATCAGCCCCAGCATTTT.